Listed below are T cell receptor beta chains from one sample, sequenced in a study of CD8 T cells in ankylosing spondylitis. A single record per CDR3 protein comes from TCRdb applying MiXCR to the 5' RACE reads. The sample carries around 330,000 distinct CDR3 sequences, around 10% recorded once. Sequenced input: blood, either unsorted or a sorted T cell fraction (not recorded which). These receptors all stem from a female donor with ankylosing spondylitis or in good health (not recorded which). Both conserved end residues are part of each CDR3. Fields, in order: V gene, D gene, J gene, clone size, CDR3 DNA, CDR3 protein. The D gene is left open where the match is weak. Size tells how often a clone was seen (once, few, many) or the class of an expanded clone, and some rows leave it out.

TRBV5-1,TRBD2,TRBJ2-2,many,TGCGCCAGCAGCTTCGGGGGGGGCGCCACGAACACCGGGGAGCTGTTTTTT,CASSFGGGATNTGELFF
TRBV28,TRBD2,TRBJ2-1,NA,TGTGCCAGTGGACGGGGGGTCCCCTCCTACAATGAGCAGTTCTTC,CASGRGVPSYNEQFF
TRBV18,NA,TRBJ2-3,few,TGTGCCAGCTCAGCGGACAGAATGGATACGCAGTATTTT,CASSADRMDTQYF
TRBV5-1,NA,TRBJ1-2,few,TGCGCCAGCAGCGAAGGACAGCACTATGGCTACACCTTC,CASSEGQHYGYTF
TRBV5-1,NA,TRBJ2-5,NA,TGCGCCAGCAGCTTGGACACGCTTCGAGAGACCCAGTACTTC,CASSLDTLRETQYF
TRBV9,NA,TRBJ1-4,many,TGTGCCAGCAGCGTCCGGGCCGAAAATGAAAAACTGTTTTTT,CASSVRAENEKLFF
TRBV20-1,TRBD2,TRBJ2-5,many,TGCAGTGCCTTCCCGACTAGCGGGGTGGAGACCCAGTACTTC,CSAFPTSGVETQYF
TRBV27,NA,TRBJ2-1,few,TGTGCCAGCAGTTTAGTCGCTCAGTACAATGAGCAGTTCTTC,CASSLVAQYNEQFF
TRBV7-9,NA,TRBJ1-4,many,TGTGCCAGCAGTAAAAAGGGAGGTACTAATGAAAAACTGTTTTTT,CASSKKGGTNEKLFF
TRBV29-1,TRBD1,TRBJ2-3,NA,TGCAGCGTTGAAGGGATGAGGGGGCACAACCAGGGAGATACGCAGTATTTT,CSVEGMRGHNQGDTQYF
TRBV7-7,TRBD2,TRBJ2-7,few,TGTGCTAGCAGCTTAGGCGCTGGACTAGCGGGGGAGGAGCAGTACTTC,CASSLGAGLAGEEQYF
TRBV28,NA,TRBJ2-2,many,TGTGCCAGCAGTTTTAGGCTTCCCAACACCGGGGAGCTGTTTTTT,CASSFRLPNTGELFF
TRBV28,NA,TRBJ2-1,many,TGTGCCAGCAGTACCCCGGGGTTCGCATACAATGAGCAGTTCTTC,CASSTPGFAYNEQFF
TRBV3-1,TRBD2,TRBJ2-1,few,TGTGCCAGCAGCCAGGTCCCCCAACAGCGGGAGGGCTACAATGAGCAGTTCTTC,CASSQVPQQREGYNEQFF
TRBV6-1,NA,TRBJ2-3,many,TGTGCCAGCAGACCCAGACAGGGCACAGATACGCAGTATTTT,CASRPRQGTDTQYF